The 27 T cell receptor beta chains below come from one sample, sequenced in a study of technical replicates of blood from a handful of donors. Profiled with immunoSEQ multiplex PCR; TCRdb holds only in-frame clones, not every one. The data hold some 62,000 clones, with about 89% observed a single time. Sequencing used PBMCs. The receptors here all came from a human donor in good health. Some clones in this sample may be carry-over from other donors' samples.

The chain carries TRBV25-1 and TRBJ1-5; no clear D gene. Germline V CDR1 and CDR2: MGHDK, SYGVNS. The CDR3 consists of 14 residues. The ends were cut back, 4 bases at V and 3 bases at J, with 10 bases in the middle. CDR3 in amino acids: CASSAAEPNQPQHF. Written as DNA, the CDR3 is TGTGCCAGCAGTGCGGCGGAGCCCAATCAGCCCCAGCATTTT.

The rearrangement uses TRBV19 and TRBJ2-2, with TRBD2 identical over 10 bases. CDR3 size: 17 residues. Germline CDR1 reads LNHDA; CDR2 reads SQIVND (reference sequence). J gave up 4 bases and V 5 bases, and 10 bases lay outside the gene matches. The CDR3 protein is CASSPGLAGVSTGELFF. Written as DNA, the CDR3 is TGTGCCAGTAGTCCCGGGCTAGCGGGAGTGAGCACCGGGGAGCTGTTTTTT.

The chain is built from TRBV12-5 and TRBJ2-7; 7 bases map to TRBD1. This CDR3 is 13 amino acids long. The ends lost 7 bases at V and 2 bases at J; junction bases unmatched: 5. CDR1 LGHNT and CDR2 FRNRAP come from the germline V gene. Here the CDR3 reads CASVGGLAYEQYF. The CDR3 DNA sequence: TGTGCTAGTGTAGGGGGCCTAGCCTACGAGCAGTACTTC.

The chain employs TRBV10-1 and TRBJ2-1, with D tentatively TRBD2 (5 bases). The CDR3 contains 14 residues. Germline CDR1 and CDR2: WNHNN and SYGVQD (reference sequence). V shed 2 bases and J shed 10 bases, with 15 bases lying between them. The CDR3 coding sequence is TGCGCCAGCAGTGAGAGCGAGGGCAATAAAGAGCAGTTCTTC. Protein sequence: CASSESEGNKEQFF.

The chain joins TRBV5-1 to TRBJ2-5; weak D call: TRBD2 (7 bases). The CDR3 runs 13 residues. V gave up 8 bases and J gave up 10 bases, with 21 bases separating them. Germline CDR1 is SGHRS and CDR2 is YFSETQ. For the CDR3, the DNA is TGCGCCAGTCGCGGGGGCCCGCTGTTAAGCCAGTACTTC. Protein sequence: CASRGGPLLSQYF. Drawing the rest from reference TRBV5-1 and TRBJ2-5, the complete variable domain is KAGVTQTPRYLIKTRGQQVTLSCSPISGHRSVSWYQQTPGQGLQFLFEYFSETQRNKGNFPGRFSGRQFSNSRSEMNVSTLELGDSALYLCASRGGPLLSQYFGPGTRLLVL.

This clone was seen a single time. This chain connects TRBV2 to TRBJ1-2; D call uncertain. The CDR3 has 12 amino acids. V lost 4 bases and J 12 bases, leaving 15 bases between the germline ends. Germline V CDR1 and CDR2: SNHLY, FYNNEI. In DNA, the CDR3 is TGTGCCAGCAGTGGTACGGGGTCGGAAAACACCTTC. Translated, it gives CASSGTGSENTF.

In nucleotides, the CDR3 is TGTGCCAGTAGTTTATCCGGGACAGCATCTGGGGCCAACGTCCTGACTTTC. Its protein is CASSLSGTASGANVLTF. This chain joins TRBV19 and TRBJ2-6; 7 bases are a match to TRBD1. V lost 5 bases and J lost 1; bases outside the gene matches: 8. Per germline, CDR1 LNHDA and CDR2 SQIVND (reference sequence). This CDR3 spans 17 amino acids.

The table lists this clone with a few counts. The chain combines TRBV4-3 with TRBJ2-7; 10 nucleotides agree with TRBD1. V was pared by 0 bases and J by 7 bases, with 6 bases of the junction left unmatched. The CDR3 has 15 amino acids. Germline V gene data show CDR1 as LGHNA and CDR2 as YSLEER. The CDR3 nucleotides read TGCGCCAGCAGCCAAGATCGGGGACAGGGGTGGGAGCAGTACTTC. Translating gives CASSQDRGQGWEQYF.

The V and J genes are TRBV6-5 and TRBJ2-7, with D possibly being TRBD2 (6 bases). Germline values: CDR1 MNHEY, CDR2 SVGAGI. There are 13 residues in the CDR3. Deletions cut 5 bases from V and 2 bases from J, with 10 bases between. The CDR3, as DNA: TGTGCCAGCAGTACACCGGGAGCCTACGAGCAGTACTTC. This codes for CASSTPGAYEQYF.

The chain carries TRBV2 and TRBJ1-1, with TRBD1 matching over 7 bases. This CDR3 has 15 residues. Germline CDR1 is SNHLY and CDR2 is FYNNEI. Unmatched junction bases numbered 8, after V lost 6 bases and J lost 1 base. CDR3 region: CASRLTGSTNTEAFF. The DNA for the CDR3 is TGTGCCAGCAGGCTGACAGGGAGTACGAACACTGAAGCTTTCTTT.

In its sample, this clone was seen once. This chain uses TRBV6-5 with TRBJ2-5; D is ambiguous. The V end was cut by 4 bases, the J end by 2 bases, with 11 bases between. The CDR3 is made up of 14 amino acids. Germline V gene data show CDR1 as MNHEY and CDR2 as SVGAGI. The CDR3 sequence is CASSSSINQETQYF. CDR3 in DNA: TGTGCCAGCAGTTCCTCTATAAATCAAGAGACCCAGTACTTC.

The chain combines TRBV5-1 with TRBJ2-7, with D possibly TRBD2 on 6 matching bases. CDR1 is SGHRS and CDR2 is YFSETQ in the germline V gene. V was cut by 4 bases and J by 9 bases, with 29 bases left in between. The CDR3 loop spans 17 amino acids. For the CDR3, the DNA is TGCGCCAGCAGCCCTCGGGACTCAGGGTCCCGTCTGAGCGGGCAGTACTTC. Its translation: CASSPRDSGSRLSGQYF.

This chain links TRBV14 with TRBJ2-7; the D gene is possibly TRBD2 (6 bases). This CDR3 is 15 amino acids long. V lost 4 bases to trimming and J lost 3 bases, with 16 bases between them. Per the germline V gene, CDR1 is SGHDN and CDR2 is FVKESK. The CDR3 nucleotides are TGTGCCAGCAGCCGGGCTGGAGGGAGAGGCTACGAGCAGTACTTC. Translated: CASSRAGGRGYEQYF.

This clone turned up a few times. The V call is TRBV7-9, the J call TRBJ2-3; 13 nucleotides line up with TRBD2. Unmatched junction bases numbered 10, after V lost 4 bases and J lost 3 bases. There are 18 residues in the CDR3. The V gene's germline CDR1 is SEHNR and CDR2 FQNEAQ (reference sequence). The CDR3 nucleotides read TGTGCCAGCAGCTCCCCGGGACTAGCGGGACCTAGGACAGATACGCAGTATTTT. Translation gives CASSSPGLAGPRTDTQYF.

CDR3 protein: CASSLIMNTEAFF. The CDR3 nucleotides read TGTGCCAGCAGCTTAATAATGAACACTGAAGCTTTCTTT. The chain couples TRBV7-8 to TRBJ1-1; D is unclear. Germline values: CDR1 SGHVS, CDR2 FQNEAQ. The CDR3 consists of 13 residues. V gave up 2 bases and J gave up 0 bases, with 4 bases separating them.

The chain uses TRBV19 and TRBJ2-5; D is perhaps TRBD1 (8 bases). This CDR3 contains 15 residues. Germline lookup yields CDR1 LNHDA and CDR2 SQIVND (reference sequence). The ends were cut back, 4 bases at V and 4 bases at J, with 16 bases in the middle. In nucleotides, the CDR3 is TGTGCCAGTAGTAGCAACAGGGGGGGAGGAGAGACCCAGTACTTC. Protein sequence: CASSSNRGGGETQYF.

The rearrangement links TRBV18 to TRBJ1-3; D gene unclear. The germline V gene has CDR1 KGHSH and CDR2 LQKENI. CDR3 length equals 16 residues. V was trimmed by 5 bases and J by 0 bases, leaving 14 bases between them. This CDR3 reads CASSGSLPDSGNTIYF. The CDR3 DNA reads TGTGCCAGCTCAGGCTCGTTACCAGACTCTGGAAACACCATATATTTT.

CDR3 coding DNA: TGTGCCAGCAGCCCGATAGCCGGCACTGAAGCTTTCTTT. Amino acid sequence: CASSPIAGTEAFF. The gene calls are TRBV7-6 and TRBJ1-1; no reliable D call. Germline CDR1 SGHVS, CDR2 FNYEAQ. The V end lost 5 bases, the J end lost 4 bases, and 11 bases lay between the germline ends. CDR3 size: 13 residues.

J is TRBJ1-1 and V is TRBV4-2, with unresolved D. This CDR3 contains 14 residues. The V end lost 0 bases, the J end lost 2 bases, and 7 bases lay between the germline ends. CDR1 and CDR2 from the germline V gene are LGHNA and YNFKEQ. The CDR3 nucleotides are TGTGCCAGCAGCCAAGACCCGGGTAACACTGAAGCTTTCTTT. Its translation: CASSQDPGNTEAFF.

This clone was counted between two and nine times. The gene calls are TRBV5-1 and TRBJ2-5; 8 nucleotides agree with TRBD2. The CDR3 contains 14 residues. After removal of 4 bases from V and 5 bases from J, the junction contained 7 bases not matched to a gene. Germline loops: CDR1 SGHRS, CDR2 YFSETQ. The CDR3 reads CASSPSGRGETQYF. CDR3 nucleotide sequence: TGCGCCAGCAGCCCCAGCGGGAGAGGGGAGACCCAGTACTTC.

CDR3 in amino acids: CAWRQGGTEAFF. CDR3 sequence (DNA): TGTGCCTGGAGACAGGGTGGCACTGAAGCTTTCTTT. The chain employs TRBV30 and TRBJ1-1, with D perhaps matching TRBD1 (6 bases). Germline values: CDR1 GTSNPN, CDR2 SVGIG (reference sequence). V lost 3 bases and J 4 bases, leaving 9 bases between the germline ends. This CDR3 has 12 amino acids.

The CDR3 sequence is CASSPDGGTETGELFF. DNA for the CDR3: TGTGCCAGCAGCCCAGACGGGGGGACTGAAACCGGGGAGCTGTTTTTT. This rearrangement joins TRBV13 to TRBJ2-2; TRBD2 agrees at 7 bases. Germline V CDR1 and CDR2: PRHDT, FYEKMQ (reference sequence). Germline trimming cut 5 bases from V and 5 bases from J; bases unmatched to any gene: 11. The CDR3 contains 16 residues.

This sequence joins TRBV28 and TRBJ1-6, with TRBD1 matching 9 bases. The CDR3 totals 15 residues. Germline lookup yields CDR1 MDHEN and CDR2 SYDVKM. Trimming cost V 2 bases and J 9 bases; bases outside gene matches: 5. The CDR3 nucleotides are TGTGCCAGCAGTTTAACAGGGGGCGTTAGTTCACCCCTCCACTTT. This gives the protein CASSLTGGVSSPLHF. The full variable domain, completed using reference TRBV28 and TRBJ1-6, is DVKVTQSSRYLVKRTGEKVFLECVQDMDHENMFWYRQDPGLGLRLIYFSYDVKMKEKGDIPEGYSVSREKKERFSLILESASTNQTSMYLCASSLTGGVSSPLHFGNGTRLTVT.

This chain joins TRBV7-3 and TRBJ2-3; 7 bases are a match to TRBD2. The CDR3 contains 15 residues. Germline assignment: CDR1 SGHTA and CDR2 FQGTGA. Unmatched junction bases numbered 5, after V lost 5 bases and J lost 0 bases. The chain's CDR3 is CASSASSGSTDTQYF. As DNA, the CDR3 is TGTGCCAGCAGCGCTTCTAGCGGTAGCACAGATACGCAGTATTTT.

The CDR3 region has the DNA TGTGCCAGCAGCCTGGTCTGGACTAGCGGTTACAATGAGCAGTTCTTC. It specifies CASSLVWTSGYNEQFF. The chain has TRBV9 and TRBJ2-1; TRBD2 agrees at 10 bases. V was pared by 4 bases and J by 4 bases, with 8 bases of the junction left unmatched. Germline CDR1 reads SGDLS; CDR2 reads YYNGEE. The CDR3 is made up of 16 amino acids.

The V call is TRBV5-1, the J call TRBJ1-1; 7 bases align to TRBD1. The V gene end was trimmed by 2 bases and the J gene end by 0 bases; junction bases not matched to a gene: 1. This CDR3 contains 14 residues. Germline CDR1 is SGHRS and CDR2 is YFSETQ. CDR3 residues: CASSFGTVNTEAFF. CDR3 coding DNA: TGCGCCAGCAGCTTTGGGACAGTGAACACTGAAGCTTTCTTT.

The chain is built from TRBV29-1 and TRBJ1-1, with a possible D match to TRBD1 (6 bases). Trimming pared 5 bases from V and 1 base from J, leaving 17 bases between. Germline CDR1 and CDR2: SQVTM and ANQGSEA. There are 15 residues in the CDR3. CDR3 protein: CSVRKPGHQNTEAFF. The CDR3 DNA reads TGCAGCGTTCGAAAACCGGGACACCAGAACACTGAAGCTTTCTTT.